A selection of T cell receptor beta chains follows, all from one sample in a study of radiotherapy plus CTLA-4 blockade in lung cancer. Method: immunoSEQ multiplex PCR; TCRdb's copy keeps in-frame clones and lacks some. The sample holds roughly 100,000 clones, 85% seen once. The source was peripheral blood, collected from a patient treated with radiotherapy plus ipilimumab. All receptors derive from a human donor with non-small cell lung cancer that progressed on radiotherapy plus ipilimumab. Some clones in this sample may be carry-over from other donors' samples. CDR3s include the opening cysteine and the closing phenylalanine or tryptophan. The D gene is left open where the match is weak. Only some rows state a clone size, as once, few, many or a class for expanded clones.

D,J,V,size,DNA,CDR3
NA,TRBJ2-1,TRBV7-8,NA,TGTGCCAGCAGGGTAGCGGAGGCGGGGAATATGTACAGAGAGCAGTTCTTC,CASRVAEAGNMYREQFF
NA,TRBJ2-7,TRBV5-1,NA,TGCGCCAGCAGCTTGGGCTATACCTACGAGCAGTACTTC,CASSLGYTYEQYF
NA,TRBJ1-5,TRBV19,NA,TGTGCCAGTAGTACCCGTCCCAGGACACCTAATCAGCCCCAGCATTTT,CASSTRPRTPNQPQHF
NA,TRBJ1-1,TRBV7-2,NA,TGTGCCAGCAGCACACAGGTCAACACTGAAGCTTTCTTT,CASSTQVNTEAFF
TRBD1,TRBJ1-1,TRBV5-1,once,TGCGCCAGCAGCCCATTTACAGGGGACACTGAAGCTTTCTTT,CASSPFTGDTEAFF
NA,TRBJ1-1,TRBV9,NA,TGTGCCAGCAGCGCCCAAAACCTGGGGACTGAAGCTTTCTTT,CASSAQNLGTEAFF
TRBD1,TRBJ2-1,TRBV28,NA,TGTGCCGGAGGGACAGGGGGAAATGAGCAGTTCTTC,CAGGTGGNEQFF
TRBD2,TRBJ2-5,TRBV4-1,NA,TGCGCCAGCAAGGGACTAGCGGGGGAAGAGACCCAGTACTTC,CASKGLAGEETQYF
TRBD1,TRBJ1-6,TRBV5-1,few,TGCGCCAGCAGATTAGGACAGGCGAGCTCACCCCTCCACTTT,CASRLGQASSPLHF
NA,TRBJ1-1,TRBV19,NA,TGTGCCAGTAGTAAACGGACAGAATCTGAAGCTTTCTTT,CASSKRTESEAFF
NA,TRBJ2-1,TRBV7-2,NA,TGTGCCAGCAGCCAACGTGACAGAGACAATGAGCAGTTCTTC,CASSQRDRDNEQFF
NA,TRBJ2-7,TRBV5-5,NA,TGTGCCAGCAGCTCCGACCCCTTGTTTAAGCAGTACTTC,CASSSDPLFKQYF
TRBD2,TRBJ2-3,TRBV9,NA,TGTGCCAGCAGCGTAGTTACTAGCGGGCTTTTGGATACGCAGTATTTT,CASSVVTSGLLDTQYF
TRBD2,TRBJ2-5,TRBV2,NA,TGTGCCAGCAGTCCCTGGAGCGGGGGGGCCGGGACCCAGTACTTC,CASSPWSGGAGTQYF
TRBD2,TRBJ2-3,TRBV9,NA,TGTGCCAGCAGCGACGCGCCTAGCGGGGGGTTAGATACGCAGTATTTT,CASSDAPSGGLDTQYF
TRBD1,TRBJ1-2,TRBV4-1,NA,TGCGCCAGCAGCCTCCAAGGGGACAGGAGGATCGGCTACACCTTC,CASSLQGDRRIGYTF
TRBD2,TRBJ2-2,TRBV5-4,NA,TGTGCCAGCAGCCGAGCGGGGTCTAACACCGGGGAGCTGTTTTTT,CASSRAGSNTGELFF
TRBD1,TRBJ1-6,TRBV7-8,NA,TGTGCCAGCAGCTTAAACAGGGGGCTGAATTCACCCCTCCACTTT,CASSLNRGLNSPLHF
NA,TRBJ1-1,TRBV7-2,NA,TGTGCCAGCAGCCTGAACTCGGGACGCCCGAAAGCTTTCTTT,CASSLNSGRPKAFF
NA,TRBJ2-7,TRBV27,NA,TGTGCCAGCAGTCCGACGACAGTTTCCCACGAGCAGTACTTC,CASSPTTVSHEQYF
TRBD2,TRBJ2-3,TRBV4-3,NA,TGCGCCAGCAGCCAAGATCGTGGTAGCGGGGGGGCTGGGACAGATACGCAGTATTTT,CASSQDRGSGGAGTDTQYF
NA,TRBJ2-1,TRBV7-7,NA,TGTGCTAGCAGCCCCGGGCGAGGGAAACCCTCCTACAATGAGCAGTTCTTC,CASSPGRGKPSYNEQFF
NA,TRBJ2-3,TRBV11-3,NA,TGTGCCAGCAGCTTAGTAGGGACTGGGCCAGATACGCAGTATTTT,CASSLVGTGPDTQYF
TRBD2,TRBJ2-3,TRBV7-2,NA,TGTGCCAGCAGCATTCTAGCGGGGGGGCCAACAGATACGCAGTATTTT,CASSILAGGPTDTQYF
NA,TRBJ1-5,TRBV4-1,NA,TGCGCCAGCAGCCACCTCGGGGGGGTTGGCAATCAGCCCCAGCATTTT,CASSHLGGVGNQPQHF
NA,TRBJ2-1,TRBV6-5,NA,TGTGCCAGCAGTTACTCGGGTGAGCAGTTCTTC,CASSYSGEQFF
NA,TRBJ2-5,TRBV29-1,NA,TGCAGCGTTGTGGGGGGGCTGGGGGAGACCCAGTACTTC,CSVVGGLGETQYF
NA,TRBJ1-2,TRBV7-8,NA,TGTGCCAGCAGCTTCTCCATTCAATACCTGGGGAGCTACACCTTC,CASSFSIQYLGSYTF
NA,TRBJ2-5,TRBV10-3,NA,TGTGCCATCAGTGAGTCGACCAGTCGGGAGACCCAGTACTTC,CAISESTSRETQYF
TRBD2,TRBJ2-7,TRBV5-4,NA,TGTGCCAGCAGCTTAGGACTAGCGGGGATCTACGAGCAGTACTTC,CASSLGLAGIYEQYF
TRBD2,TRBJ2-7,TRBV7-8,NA,TGTGCCAGCAGCCAGACTAGCGGGGGGAATTACGAGCAGTACTTC,CASSQTSGGNYEQYF
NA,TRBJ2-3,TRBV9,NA,TGTGCCAGCAGCGTAGCGGGGAGCACAGATACGCAGTATTTT,CASSVAGSTDTQYF
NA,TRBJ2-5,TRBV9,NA,TGTGCCAGCAGCGAGGGACACGAAGAGAGGCTGTACTTC,CASSEGHEERLYF
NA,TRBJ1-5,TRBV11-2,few,TGTGCCAGCAGCCCGAGTGGGTCCGGGGCCCTCCATCAGCCCCAGCATTTT,CASSPSGSGALHQPQHF
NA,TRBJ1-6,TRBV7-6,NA,TGTGCCAGCAGCTTAGCGTCGGGTGGGGGCTCACCCCTCCACTTT,CASSLASGGGSPLHF
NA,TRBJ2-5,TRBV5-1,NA,TGCGCCAGCAGCTTGTTTTATCAGGGGCCGGGGGAGACCCAGTACTTC,CASSLFYQGPGETQYF
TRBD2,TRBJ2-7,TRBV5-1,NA,TGCGCCAGCAGCTCCCAAGCGGGAATCTACGAGCAGTACTTC,CASSSQAGIYEQYF
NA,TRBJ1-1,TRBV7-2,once,TGTGCCAGCAGCTTGCAACGCAGGGCTACGGGGACTGAAGCTTTCTTT,CASSLQRRATGTEAFF
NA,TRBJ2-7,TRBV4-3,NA,TGCGCCAGCAGCCGAGACAGAGATTCATTTCGGTCCTACGAGCAGTACTTC,CASSRDRDSFRSYEQYF
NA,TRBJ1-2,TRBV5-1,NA,TGCGCCAGCAGCTTCGCAGAGGGGGGGTATGGCTACACCTTC,CASSFAEGGYGYTF
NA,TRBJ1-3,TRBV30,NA,TGTGCCTGGAATAGGATCTCCTCTGGAAACACCATATATTTT,CAWNRISSGNTIYF
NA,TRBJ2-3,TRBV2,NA,TGTGCCAGCAGTGAGGGGGCTTGGTCGGATACGCAGTATTTT,CASSEGAWSDTQYF
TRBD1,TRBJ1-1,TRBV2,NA,TGTGCCAGCAGTGAAGCAAGACAGGGCATGAACACTGAAGCTTTCTTT,CASSEARQGMNTEAFF
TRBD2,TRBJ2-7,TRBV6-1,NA,TGTGCCAGCAGTTGGACTAGCGGTTCCTACGAGCAGTACTTC,CASSWTSGSYEQYF
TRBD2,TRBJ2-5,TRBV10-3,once,TGTGCCATCAGTGGGATAGCGGGGGGGGAGACCCAGTACTTC,CAISGIAGGETQYF
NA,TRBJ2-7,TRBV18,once,TGTGCCAGCTCACCACCGTTTGGCTACGAGCAGTACTTC,CASSPPFGYEQYF
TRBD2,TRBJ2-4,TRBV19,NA,TGTGCCAGTCGAATAGCGGGGGGTTCCAAAAACATTCAGTACTTC,CASRIAGGSKNIQYF
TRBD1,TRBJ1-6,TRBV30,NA,TGTGCCTGGAGAAATCCGGGACAGAATAATTCACCCCTCCACTTT,CAWRNPGQNNSPLHF
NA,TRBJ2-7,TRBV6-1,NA,TGTGCCAGCAGTGAAGGCGGAAGAGGCGGGTTCTACGAGCAGTACTTC,CASSEGGRGGFYEQYF
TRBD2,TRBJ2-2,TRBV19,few,TGTGCCAGTAGTATAGTGATCTTAGCGGGGGAAGTATCCGGGGAGCTGTTTTTT,CASSIVILAGEVSGELFF
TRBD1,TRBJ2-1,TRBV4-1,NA,TGCGCCAGCAGCCGAGACAGGGAACCCTACAATGAGCAGTTCTTC,CASSRDREPYNEQFF